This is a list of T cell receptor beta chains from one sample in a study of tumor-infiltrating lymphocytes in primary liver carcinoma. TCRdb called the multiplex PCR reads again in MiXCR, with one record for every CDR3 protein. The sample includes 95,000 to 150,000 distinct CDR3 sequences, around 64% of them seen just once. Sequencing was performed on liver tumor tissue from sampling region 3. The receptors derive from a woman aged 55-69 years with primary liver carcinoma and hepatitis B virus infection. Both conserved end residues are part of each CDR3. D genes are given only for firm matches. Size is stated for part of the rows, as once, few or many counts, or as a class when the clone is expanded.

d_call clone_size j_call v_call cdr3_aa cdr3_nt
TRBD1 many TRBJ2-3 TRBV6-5 CASRRTGGTDTQYF TGTGCCAGCAGGCGGACAGGGGGTACAGATACGCAGTATTTT
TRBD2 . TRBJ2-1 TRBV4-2 CASSQYVGRESDEQFF TGTGCCAGCAGCCAATATGTAGGGCGGGAGTCCGATGAGCAGTTCTTC
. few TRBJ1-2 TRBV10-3 CAISEPTENYGYTF TGTGCCATCAGTGAGCCGACAGAGAACTATGGCTACACCTTC
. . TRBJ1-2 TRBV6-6 CASSPNRGGVGYIF TGTGCCAGCAGCCCTAACCGGGGCGGCGTAGGCTACATCTTC
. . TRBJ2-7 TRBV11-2 CASSLGLGEQCF TGTGCCAGCAGCTTGGGGCTTGGCGAGCAGTGCTTC
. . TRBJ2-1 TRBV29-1 CSVDMGVDEQIF TGCAGCGTTGACATGGGGGTCGATGAACAGATCTTC
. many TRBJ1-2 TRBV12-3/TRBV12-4 CASPGTNYGYTF TGTGCCAGCCCAGGGACCAACTATGGCTACACCTTC
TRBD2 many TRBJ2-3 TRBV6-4 CASSPSGAGGTDTQYF TGTGCCAGCAGTCCAAGCGGGGCTGGGGGCACAGATACGCAGTATTTT
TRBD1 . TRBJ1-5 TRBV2 CASMGQRNQPQHF TGTGCCAGCATGGGACAGAGAAATCAGCCCCAGCATTTT
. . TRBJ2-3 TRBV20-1 CSAREAVATQYF TGCAGTGCTAGGGAGGCCGTCGCTACGCAGTATTTT
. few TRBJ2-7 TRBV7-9 CASREGYEQYF TGTGCCAGCAGGGAGGGATACGAGCAGTACTTC
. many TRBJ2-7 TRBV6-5 CASSYTGEQAYEQYF TGTGCCAGCAGCTACACAGGAGAACAGGCCTACGAGCAGTACTTC
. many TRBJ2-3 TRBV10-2 CASRGDTQYF TGCGCCAGCAGGGGAGATACGCAGTATTTT
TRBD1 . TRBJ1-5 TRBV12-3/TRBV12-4 CANSMTGGRNQAQHF TGTGCCAACTCTATGACAGGGGGCCGTAATCAGGCCCAGCATTTT
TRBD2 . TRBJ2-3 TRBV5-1 CASTTSGSPPDTQCF TGCGCCAGTACTACTAGCGGGAGTCCCCCAGATACGCAGTGTTTT
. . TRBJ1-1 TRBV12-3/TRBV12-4 CASSFRDTEVSF TGTGCCAGCAGTTTCAGGGACACTGAAGTTTCCTTT
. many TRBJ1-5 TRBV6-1 CASSEAEVQPQHF TGTGCCAGCAGTGAAGCCGAGGTGCAGCCCCAGCATTTT
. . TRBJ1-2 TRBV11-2 CASTDSFNYGYTF TGTGCCAGTACCGACAGCTTTAACTATGGCTACACCTTC
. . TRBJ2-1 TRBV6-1 CASSDYINLPQFF TGTGCTAGCAGCGATTACATCAACTTGCCACAGTTCTTC
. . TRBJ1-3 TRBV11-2 CASGSGWGGNTIYF TGTGCCAGCGGCTCAGGCTGGGGTGGAAACACCATATATTTT
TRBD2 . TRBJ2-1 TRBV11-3 CASSSNGRTAEQFF TGTGCCAGCAGCTCTAACGGGAGGACCGCGGAGCAGTTCTTC